This paragraph covers one TCR beta chain sequence. The CDR3 has 14 residues. The germline V gene has CDR1 LGHDT and CDR2 YNNKEL (reference sequence). Trimming took 4 bases from V and 7 from J, leaving 14 bases between them. The sample belongs to a study of early T cells in non-severe SARS-CoV-2 infection. TCRdb used MiXCR to reprocess the 5' RACE reads, holding one entry per CDR3 protein. The profile shows roughly 120,000 distinct CDR3 sequences, more than 12% of them singletons. Sequenced input: whole blood. This chain joins TRBV3-1 and TRBJ2-1, with D maybe TRBD2 (7 bases). This clonotype was sampled from an adult who was a healthcare worker with PCR-confirmed SARS-CoV-2 infection or an uninfected control (not recorded which). The CDR3, as DNA: TGTGCCAGCAGCCGTCGGGGGGCCGGAAATGAGCAGTTCTTC. The encoded protein is CASSRRGAGNEQFF.